Shown below are 31 T cell receptor beta chains from a single sample sequenced in a study of T cell responses to AZD1222 COVID-19 vaccine. The data were produced by immunoSEQ multiplex PCR, yet TCRdb's version contains in-frame clones alone and is incomplete. Here the sample spans approximately 73,000 clones, nearly 85% being singletons. Sequenced material: peripheral blood, taken on day 0 of AZD1222 vaccination. These receptors were taken from an adult in good health.

This chain links TRBV13 with TRBJ1-1; D gene unclear. The CDR3 runs 10 residues. V dropped 8 bases and J dropped 3 bases, with 4 bases sitting between them. Germline V gene lookup returns CDR1 PRHDT and CDR2 FYEKMQ (reference sequence). The CDR3 region has the DNA TGTGCCAGCGGCGACACTGAAGCTTTCTTT. Protein product: CASGDTEAFF. Supplemented by reference TRBV13 and TRBJ1-1, the full variable domain reads AAGVIQSPRHLIKEKRETATLKCYPIPRHDTVYWYQQGPGQDPQFLISFYEKMQSDKGSIPDRFSAQQFSDYHSELNMSSLELGDSALYFCASGDTEAFFGQGTRLTVV.

The CDR3 spells CASSPDRPSYSGANVLTF. CDR3 bases: TGTGCCAGCTCACCGGACCGTCCCTCCTACTCTGGGGCCAACGTCCTGACTTTC. This sequence joins TRBV18 and TRBJ2-6, with D unresolved. CDR3 size: 18 residues. Trimming cost V 3 bases and J 0 bases, with 15 bases left between them. Per the germline V gene, CDR1 is KGHSH and CDR2 is LQKENI.

V is TRBV4-1 and J is TRBJ2-1; 10 bases map to TRBD1. V dropped 4 bases and J dropped 0; count of bases not matched to a gene: 9. Germline lookup yields CDR1 MGHRA and CDR2 YSYEKL. The length of the CDR3 is 18 residues. CDR3 amino acids: CASSLGTGAYSSYNEQFF. The CDR3 coding sequence is TGCGCCAGCAGCCTAGGGACAGGGGCCTATAGCTCCTACAATGAGCAGTTCTTC.

The V call is TRBV5-4, the J call TRBJ2-7; a weak D match, TRBD2 (5 bases). CDR1 is SGHNT and CDR2 is YYREEE in the germline V gene (reference sequence). The CDR3 is 15 residues long. V gave up 3 bases and J gave up 4 bases, with 17 bases separating them. The CDR3 DNA reads TGTGCCAGCAGCTCCCCGGGTGAGGGTGAATACGAGCAGTACTTC. Its protein product is CASSSPGEGEYEQYF.

In its sample, this clone was seen once. The chain recombines TRBV4-1 with TRBJ1-6, with 8 bases identical to TRBD1. This CDR3 is built from 16 residues. V lost 1 base and J lost 11; bases outside the gene matches: 10. Germline assignment: CDR1 MGHRA and CDR2 YSYEKL. The CDR3 protein is CASSQAVSQGGAPLHF. The CDR3 nucleotides are TGCGCCAGCAGCCAAGCAGTGTCACAGGGGGGTGCACCCCTCCACTTT.

The chain has TRBV9 and TRBJ2-5; D might be TRBD2 (6 bases). Deletions cut 0 bases from V and 2 bases from J, with 11 bases between. CDR3 length: 15 amino acids. Germline CDR1 is SGDLS and CDR2 is YYNGEE. This CDR3 reads CASSVVGTLQETQYF. CDR3 nucleotides: TGTGCCAGCAGCGTAGTAGGGACTCTTCAAGAGACCCAGTACTTC.

The chain uses TRBV4-1 and TRBJ1-2; tentatively, D is TRBD1 (6 bases). Germline assignment: CDR1 MGHRA and CDR2 YSYEKL. CDR3 length: 12 amino acids. V gave up 1 base and J gave up 6 bases, with 6 bases separating them. The chain's CDR3 is CASSQGTDGYTF. The CDR3 DNA sequence: TGCGCCAGCAGCCAAGGGACAGATGGCTACACCTTC.

The V gene is TRBV2, the J gene TRBJ2-1, with 11 bases fitting TRBD2. The V gene's germline CDR1 is SNHLY and CDR2 FYNNEI. V shed 4 bases, J shed 9 bases, and the junction held 5 bases outside the gene matches. The CDR3 loop spans 14 amino acids. CDR3 protein: CASSVRLAGSEQFF. DNA for the CDR3: TGTGCCAGCAGTGTCAGACTAGCGGGAAGTGAGCAGTTCTTC.

V and J are TRBV7-2 and TRBJ2-3, with 11 nucleotides matching TRBD2. The CDR3 runs to 17 residues. Germline V CDR1 and CDR2: SGHTA, FQGNSA. The V gene end was trimmed by 0 bases and the J gene end by 0 bases; junction bases not matched to a gene: 2. As DNA, the CDR3 is TGTGCCAGCAGCTTAGCTAGCGGGGGGGCTAGCACAGATACGCAGTATTTT. Protein sequence: CASSLASGGASTDTQYF.

The chain combines TRBV5-1 with TRBJ2-5, with 9 bases lining up with TRBD2. The CDR3 consists of 18 residues. The ends lost 4 bases at V and 5 bases at J; junction bases unmatched: 18. Germline values: CDR1 SGHRS, CDR2 YFSETQ. The CDR3 region has the DNA TGCGCCAGCAGCCCAGGAGGCCAGCGGGGGGCCCGGTCGGAGACCCAGTACTTC. Its translation is CASSPGGQRGARSETQYF.

The chain is built from TRBV30 and TRBJ2-7; D unresolved. CDR1 and CDR2 from the germline V gene are GTSNPN and SVGIG (reference sequence). V lost 2 bases to trimming and J lost 4 bases, with 12 bases between them. The length of the CDR3 is 13 residues. The DNA for the CDR3 is TGTGCCTGGAGTCCTGGGATCGGGTACGAGCAGTACTTC. Translation gives CAWSPGIGYEQYF.

The J gene is TRBJ1-4, the V gene TRBV2; possibly TRBD1 for D (6 bases). This CDR3 spans 13 amino acids. The germline gives CDR1 SNHLY, CDR2 FYNNEI. The V gene lost 11 bases and the J gene lost 7 bases, with 17 bases spanning the gap. The CDR3 DNA follows: TGTGCCGGCATGACGGGGGCGGGTGAAAAACTGTTTTTT. Translating gives CAGMTGAGEKLFF.

The CDR3 nucleotides read TGTGCTAGTGGTTTCTTACTCGCGAACACCGGGGAGCTGTTTTTT. Translating gives CASGFLLANTGELFF. V and J are TRBV12-5 and TRBJ2-2; no definite D call. The CDR3 totals 15 residues. Trimming removed 3 bases at V and 0 bases at J, with 8 bases between. Germline CDR1 is LGHNT and CDR2 is FRNRAP.

The V and J genes are TRBV1 and TRBJ2-3; TRBD2 reflects the table's D call only, with no check against the DNA. TRBV1 is a documented pseudogene. The CDR3 contains 19 residues. DNA of the CDR3: TGCACCAGCAGCCAAGATCCCGGACTAGCGGGGACCTTGGGAGATACGCAGTATTTT. Translating it yields CTSSQDPGLAGTLGDTQYF.

The chain recombines TRBV7-2 with TRBJ2-5; D is possibly TRBD2 (5 bases). Trimming stripped 6 bases from V and 5 bases from J, with 10 bases between. From germline, CDR1 is SGHTA and CDR2 FQGNSA. There are 12 residues in the CDR3. The CDR3 here is CASSPIAETQYF. The CDR3 coding sequence is TGTGCCAGCAGTCCAATAGCGGAGACCCAGTACTTC.

With respect to this clone: The same CDR3 is also encoded by other DNA sequences in this sample. V is TRBV6-5 and J is TRBJ1-2; TRBD1 aligns across 8 bases. CDR1 is MNHEY and CDR2 is SVGAGI in the germline V gene. Trimming took 5 bases from V and 2 from J; bases not matched to a gene: 1. This CDR3 is built from 13 residues. The CDR3 bases are TGTGCCAGCAGTCCAGGGGGCAACTATGGCTACACCTTC. It translates to CASSPGGNYGYTF.

The V call is TRBV6-5, the J call TRBJ1-3; a possible D gene is TRBD1 (5 bases). This CDR3 has 15 amino acids. V shed 8 bases and J shed 0 bases, with 14 bases lying between them. From germline, CDR1 is MNHEY and CDR2 SVGAGI. CDR3 residues: CASLRGWSSGNTIYF. The DNA for the CDR3 is TGTGCCAGCCTTAGGGGTTGGAGCTCTGGAAACACCATATATTTT.

The rearrangement links TRBV11-2 to TRBJ1-2, with a weak D call TRBD1 (5 bases). This CDR3 spans 14 amino acids. The V gene's germline CDR1 is SGHAT and CDR2 FQNNGV. Trimming stripped 0 bases from V and 7 bases from J, with 12 bases between. The CDR3 DNA sequence: TGTGCCAGCAGCTTAGAGGGGGTTGGAAGTGGCTACACCTTC. This sequence encodes CASSLEGVGSGYTF.

This clone was counted a single time. The chain couples TRBV7-6 to TRBJ2-5; no reliable D call. CDR3 size: 12 residues. CDR1 and CDR2 from the germline V gene are SGHVS and FNYEAQ. Deletions cut 6 bases from V and 5 bases from J, with 10 bases between. In DNA form, the CDR3 reads TGTGCCAGCAGATCATTCGGGGAGACCCAGTACTTC. Its translation is CASRSFGETQYF.

The sample holds a few counts of this clone. The J gene is TRBJ2-1, the V gene TRBV7-8, with a tentative D call TRBD2 (6 bases). The germline V and J ends were trimmed by 0 bases and 8 bases, with 11 bases remaining between them. The CDR3 runs 14 residues. Germline values: CDR1 SGHVS, CDR2 FQNEAQ. The CDR3 DNA follows: TGTGCCAGCAGCTTAGCGGCGTGGGGGGATGAGCAGTTCTTC. Its translation: CASSLAAWGDEQFF.

The chain couples TRBV7-2 to TRBJ1-2, with a tentative D call TRBD1 (6 bases). This CDR3 region has 18 residues. V was clipped by 5 bases and J by 4 bases, with 26 bases between them. Germline CDR1 SGHTA, CDR2 FQGNSA. CDR3: CASSKQIRGETKSYGYTF. CDR3 nucleotides: TGTGCCAGCAGCAAACAAATCAGGGGTGAGACTAAGAGCTATGGCTACACCTTC.

The chain uses TRBV5-1 and TRBJ1-6; perhaps TRBD1 as D (5 bases). Per the germline V gene, CDR1 is SGHRS and CDR2 is YFSETQ. Trimming took 0 bases from V and 8 from J, leaving 24 bases between them. The CDR3 runs to 19 residues. The CDR3 bases are TGCGCCAGCAGCTTGGCAGGGCGTTACATTCTAGGGCGTGATTCACCCCTCCACTTT. As protein: CASSLAGRYILGRDSPLHF.

J is TRBJ2-5 and V is TRBV15; D may be TRBD1 or TRBD2 (6 bases each). V dropped 5 bases and J dropped 5 bases, with 18 bases sitting between them. Germline V gene sequence: CDR1 LNHNV, CDR2 YYDKDF (reference sequence). This CDR3 contains 15 residues. The CDR3 region has the DNA TGTGCCACCAGCGGGGGCCATACTGGGGGGGAGACCCAGTACTTC. It is translated as CATSGGHTGGETQYF.

This chain uses TRBV21-1 with TRBJ1-4; the table's D call, TRBD1, has no DNA check behind it. TRBV21-1 constitutes a pseudogene. This CDR3 is built from 19 residues. Here the CDR3 DNA reads TGTGCCAGCAGCAAAGATGTTTCGGTTCGGCAGGTCTGTAATGAAAAACTGTTTTTT. This encodes CASSKDVSVRQVCNEKLFF.

This clone was seen more than once but under ten times. A junction boundary mismatches the germline segment, possibly from a read error. The chain couples TRBV6-6 to TRBJ2-2, with D possibly matching TRBD2 (5 bases). The CDR3 is 11 amino acids. The germline V gene encodes CDR1 MNHNY and CDR2 SVGAGI (reference sequence). CDR3 sequence: CASSYGNLAHF. CDR3 bases: TGTGCCAGCAGTTACGGGAATCTAGCCCATTTT.

The chain is built from TRBV30 and TRBJ2-3, with 12 bases identical to TRBD2. Germline assignment: CDR1 GTSNPN and CDR2 SVGIG (reference sequence). The CDR3 runs to 15 residues. Germline trimming cut 2 bases from V and 2 bases from J; bases unmatched to any gene: 2. CDR3 coding DNA: TGTGCCTGGAGTCTAGCGGGGGGGTCCACAGATACGCAGTATTTT. Protein product: CAWSLAGGSTDTQYF.

The chain joins TRBV2 to TRBJ1-5, with 12 bases matching TRBD1. This CDR3 contains 14 residues. V dropped 8 bases and J dropped 7; count of bases not matched to a gene: 6. CDR1 and CDR2 (germline): SNHLY, FYNNEI. CDR3 region: CASSGTGGRQPQHF. The CDR3 DNA is TGTGCCAGCTCTGGGACAGGGGGCCGGCAGCCCCAGCATTTT.

This chain connects TRBV5-6 to TRBJ1-2, with 12 bases aligning to TRBD1. Germline values: CDR1 SGHDT, CDR2 YYEEEE. This CDR3 is 16 amino acids long. The V segment lost 3 bases and the J segment 4 bases; nucleotides outside the gene matches: 7. This CDR3 reads CASSSGGTGGFYGYTF. The CDR3 DNA is TGTGCCAGCAGCTCGGGCGGGACAGGGGGCTTCTATGGCTACACCTTC.

The rearrangement links TRBV4-3 to TRBJ2-7; D possibly matches TRBD1 or TRBD2 (5 bases each). The CDR3 is 16 residues long. CDR1 and CDR2 (germline): LGHNA, YSLEER. Trimming removed 3 bases at V and 5 bases at J, with 20 bases between. In nucleotides, the CDR3 is TGCGCCAGCAGCCAGGGATCTGGGGGTTCGGTTGACGAGCAGTACTTC. Protein: CASSQGSGGSVDEQYF.

V gene TRBV19 combines with J gene TRBJ2-3; D is undetermined. CDR3 length equals 14 residues. CDR1 and CDR2 from the germline V gene are LNHDA and SQIVND (reference sequence). Trimming removed 10 bases from V and 6 bases from J, with 20 bases in between. The CDR3 DNA is TGTGCCACCCGAGATAAGGCCAGGTCTGATACGCAGTATTTT. This encodes CATRDKARSDTQYF. The full variable domain, completed using reference TRBV19 and TRBJ2-3, is DGGITQSPKYLFRKEGQNVTLSCEQNLNHDAMYWYRQDPGQGLRLIYYSQIVNDFQKGDIAEGYSVSREKKESFPLTVTSAQKNPTAFYLCATRDKARSDTQYFGPGTRLTVL.

The chain links TRBV19 to TRBJ1-6; D is ambiguous. The germline V and J ends were trimmed by 8 bases and 4 bases, with 9 bases remaining between them. CDR1 is LNHDA, CDR2 SQIVND, per germline (reference sequence). The CDR3 is made up of 13 amino acids. The CDR3 bases are TGTGCCAGTTTACAGCGGTATAATTCACCCCTCCACTTT. Its protein product is CASLQRYNSPLHF.